The rows below give T cell receptor beta chains drawn from one sample of a study of siplizumab effects on memory and regulatory T cells. The assay was immunoSEQ multiplex PCR, and TCRdb's table has in-frame clones only and misses some. The repertoire holds some 40,000 clones, about 89% seen once, with less than 0.3% in the top ten. The sequencing sample was made of naive CD4+ T cells sorted from blood. Source of these receptors: a human donor in good health. CDR3s include the opening cysteine and the closing phenylalanine or tryptophan. Fields, in order: CDR3 protein, CDR3 DNA, V gene, clone size, D gene, J gene. A D gene is named only where the DNA matches it firmly. A row's size may be missing; if present it is once, few, many or a size class.

CDR3: CASSYREGPDTQYF
DNA: TGCGCCAGCAGCTATAGGGAGGGCCCAGATACGCAGTATTTT
V: TRBV5-1
size: NA
D: TRBD2
J: TRBJ2-3

CDR3: CASSISGGGNQPQHF
DNA: TGTGCCAGTAGTATATCTGGGGGTGGCAATCAGCCCCAGCATTTT
V: TRBV19
size: NA
D: NA
J: TRBJ1-5

CDR3: CASSLNRAIGYTF
DNA: TGTGCCAGCAGCTTAAATAGGGCGATTGGCTACACCTTC
V: TRBV7-2
size: NA
D: NA
J: TRBJ1-2

CDR3: CASSGGQARGFRLGEKLFF
DNA: TGTGCCAGCAGTGGGGGACAGGCGCGGGGTTTTAGACTTGGTGAAAAACTGTTTTTT
V: TRBV6-1
size: NA
D: TRBD1
J: TRBJ1-4

CDR3: CASSMGQARGGHF
DNA: TGTGCCAGCAGCATGGGACAGGCAAGGGGAGGCCACTTT
V: TRBV21-1
size: NA
D: NA
J: TRBJ1-6

CDR3: CASSLADRGITGYTF
DNA: TGCGCCAGCAGCTTGGCGGACAGGGGAATCACGGGCTACACCTTC
V: TRBV5-1
size: NA
D: TRBD1
J: TRBJ1-2

CDR3: CASSHPSTSGGATDTQYF
DNA: TGTGCCAGCAGCCACCCCTCGACTAGCGGGGGGGCGACAGATACGCAGTATTTT
V: TRBV9
size: NA
D: TRBD2
J: TRBJ2-3

CDR3: CASSLIHRIPIYGYTF
DNA: TGTGCCAGCAGTTTAATACACAGGATTCCCATCTATGGCTACACCTTC
V: TRBV27
size: NA
D: NA
J: TRBJ1-2

CDR3: CASSIGTVPAGELFF
DNA: TGTGCCAGCAGCATTGGGACGGTGCCTGCCGGGGAGCTGTTTTTT
V: TRBV11-2
size: NA
D: NA
J: TRBJ2-2

CDR3: CATSRDRSGQQYF
DNA: TGTGCCACCAGCAGAGATAGGTCAGGACAGCAGTACTTC
V: TRBV15
size: NA
D: NA
J: TRBJ2-7

CDR3: CASSEWGFGYTF
DNA: TGCGCCAGCAGTGAGTGGGGATTCGGCTACACCTTC
V: TRBV10-2
size: NA
D: NA
J: TRBJ1-2

CDR3: CASSLQGDYNEQFF
DNA: TGTGCCAGCAGTCTACAGGGGGACTACAATGAGCAGTTCTTC
V: TRBV11-3
size: once
D: TRBD1
J: TRBJ2-1

CDR3: CASSTDRGREAFF
DNA: TGTGCCAGTAGTACGGACAGGGGCCGCGAAGCTTTCTTT
V: TRBV19
size: NA
D: TRBD1
J: TRBJ1-1

CDR3: CASSPRRPRANTEAFF
DNA: TGTGCCAGCAGCCCACGACGGCCGCGTGCGAACACTGAAGCTTTCTTT
V: TRBV5-6
size: NA
D: NA
J: TRBJ1-1

CDR3: CASRESHEQYF
DNA: TGCGCCAGCAGGGAGTCCCACGAGCAGTACTTC
V: TRBV5-1
size: NA
D: NA
J: TRBJ2-7

CDR3: CASREQIGYEQYF
DNA: TGTGCCAGTAGGGAACAAATCGGCTACGAGCAGTACTTC
V: TRBV19
size: NA
D: NA
J: TRBJ2-7

CDR3: CASSEGQGIYEQYF
DNA: TGCGCCAGCAGTGAGGGACAGGGAATTTACGAGCAGTACTTC
V: TRBV10-1
size: NA
D: TRBD1
J: TRBJ2-7

CDR3: CASSRTLGGREETQYF
DNA: TGTGCCAGCTCACGTACCCTGGGGGGTCGGGAAGAGACCCAGTACTTC
V: TRBV18
size: NA
D: NA
J: TRBJ2-5

CDR3: CASSITSAYEQYF
DNA: TGTGCCAGTAGTATCACTAGCGCCTACGAGCAGTACTTC
V: TRBV19
size: NA
D: TRBD2
J: TRBJ2-7

CDR3: CASRPDYTYEQYF
DNA: TGTGCCAGCAGGCCCGACTACACCTACGAGCAGTACTTC
V: TRBV7-2
size: once
D: NA
J: TRBJ2-7

CDR3: CASRENYGYTF
DNA: TGTGCCAGCAGGGAGAACTATGGCTACACCTTC
V: TRBV6-1
size: once
D: NA
J: TRBJ1-2

CDR3: CASSPGGPKNIQYF
DNA: TGTGCCAGTAGCCCGGGAGGTCCCAAAAACATTCAGTACTTC
V: TRBV19
size: NA
D: TRBD2
J: TRBJ2-4

CDR3: CASSRFRARGTNEKLFF
DNA: TGTGCCAGCAGCCGTTTTAGGGCCCGAGGAACTAATGAAAAACTGTTTTTT
V: TRBV5-4
size: NA
D: NA
J: TRBJ1-4

CDR3: CASSLGYTGANVLTF
DNA: TGTGCCAGCAGCTTAGGTTACACTGGGGCCAACGTCCTGACTTTC
V: TRBV7-6
size: NA
D: NA
J: TRBJ2-6

CDR3: CASSPIPDRDEDTQYF
DNA: TGTGCCAGCAGCCCCATCCCGGACAGGGACGAAGATACGCAGTATTTT
V: TRBV11-2
size: NA
D: TRBD1
J: TRBJ2-3

CDR3: CASSVRGDSNQPQHF
DNA: TGTGCCAGCAGTGTGAGGGGGGATAGCAATCAGCCCCAGCATTTT
V: TRBV2
size: NA
D: NA
J: TRBJ1-5

CDR3: CASSLDAGTGISATYEQYF
DNA: TGCGCCAGCAGCTTGGATGCTGGGACAGGAATCTCGGCTACCTACGAGCAGTACTTC
V: TRBV5-1
size: NA
D: TRBD1
J: TRBJ2-7

CDR3: CASKPGSEGGELFF
DNA: TGTGCCAGCAAACCGGGTAGCGAGGGCGGGGAGCTGTTTTTT
V: TRBV6-1
size: NA
D: NA
J: TRBJ2-2

CDR3: CASSLGREATGEQYF
DNA: TGCGCCAGCAGCTTGGGGCGGGAGGCAACAGGGGAGCAGTACTTC
V: TRBV5-1
size: NA
D: TRBD2
J: TRBJ2-7

CDR3: CSVGPLEWSDNEQFF
DNA: TGCAGCGTTGGGCCTCTGGAATGGTCGGACAATGAGCAGTTCTTC
V: TRBV29-1
size: NA
D: NA
J: TRBJ2-1

CDR3: CASSLARDSFYEQYF
DNA: TGTGCCAGCAGCTTAGCGAGGGACAGTTTCTACGAGCAGTACTTC
V: TRBV7-2
size: NA
D: TRBD1
J: TRBJ2-7

CDR3: CASSLGAAWADTQYF
DNA: TGCGCCAGCAGCTTGGGGGCGGCCTGGGCAGATACGCAGTATTTT
V: TRBV5-1
size: NA
D: NA
J: TRBJ2-3

CDR3: CASSLAEDRRSGNTIYF
DNA: TGCGCCAGCAGCTTGGCCGAGGACAGGCGCTCTGGAAACACCATATATTTT
V: TRBV5-1
size: NA
D: TRBD1
J: TRBJ1-3

CDR3: CASSLEGRAGEQFF
DNA: TGTGCCAGCAGCTTGGAAGGCAGGGCCGGTGAGCAGTTCTTC
V: TRBV5-5
size: once
D: NA
J: TRBJ2-1

CDR3: CASSYVGLGNTIYF
DNA: TGTGCCAGCAGTTACGTGGGTTTGGGAAACACCATATATTTT
V: TRBV6-5
size: once
D: NA
J: TRBJ1-3

CDR3: CASSLQGAYYYEQYF
DNA: TGTGCCAGCAGCTTACAGGGCGCGTATTACTACGAGCAGTACTTC
V: TRBV7-2
size: NA
D: NA
J: TRBJ2-7

CDR3: CASSSRGRADTQYF
DNA: TGTGCCAGCAGCTCCCGGGGACGAGCTGATACGCAGTATTTT
V: TRBV7-3
size: once
D: NA
J: TRBJ2-3

CDR3: CASSPFDDTYEQYF
DNA: TGTGCCAGCTCACCTTTTGATGACACCTACGAGCAGTACTTC
V: TRBV18
size: NA
D: NA
J: TRBJ2-7

CDR3: CSACPEETQYF
DNA: TGCAGTGCATGTCCCGAAGAGACCCAGTACTTC
V: TRBV20-1
size: NA
D: NA
J: TRBJ2-5

CDR3: CASSDGPLNTEAFF
DNA: TGTGCCAGCTCCGATGGACCCTTGAACACTGAAGCTTTCTTT
V: TRBV7-3
size: NA
D: NA
J: TRBJ1-1

CDR3: CASSMGTGGYTF
DNA: TGTGCCAGTAGTATGGGGACGGGAGGCTACACCTTC
V: TRBV19
size: NA
D: NA
J: TRBJ1-2

CDR3: CASTPGGTEYSPLHF
DNA: TGTGCCAGCACCCCGGGGGGGACGGAGTATTCACCCCTCCACTTT
V: TRBV2
size: NA
D: NA
J: TRBJ1-6

CDR3: CASSLAYGYTF
DNA: TGTGCCAGCAGTTTGGCTTATGGCTACACCTTC
V: TRBV27
size: NA
D: NA
J: TRBJ1-2

CDR3: CASSLAAGTKTDTQYF
DNA: TGCGCCAGCAGCTTAGCGGCAGGGACAAAGACAGATACGCAGTATTTT
V: TRBV5-1
size: NA
D: NA
J: TRBJ2-3

CDR3: CASSSSTGNYGYTF
DNA: TGTGCCAGCAGTTCCTCGACAGGGAACTATGGCTACACCTTC
V: TRBV28
size: NA
D: TRBD1
J: TRBJ1-2

CDR3: CASGDRIYRPQHF
DNA: TGTGCCAGCGGGGACAGGATCTATCGGCCCCAGCATTTT
V: TRBV6-5
size: few
D: TRBD1
J: TRBJ1-5

CDR3: CASSQDFNTEGFGGYTF
DNA: TGTGCCAGCAGCCAAGATTTCAATACAGAAGGATTCGGGGGCTACACCTTC
V: TRBV4-2
size: once
D: NA
J: TRBJ1-2